Shown below are 30 T cell receptor beta chains from a single sample sequenced in a study of CD8+ T cells in alopecia areata. After isolation, RNA underwent reverse transcription to generate cDNA as the sequencing template. TCRdb's table, derived via immunoSEQ multiplex PCR, lists solely in-frame clones and lacks some. The repertoire holds approximately 170,000 clones, with around 59% as singletons. As for treatment: oral pan-JAK inhibitor, 5-10 mg twice daily. The material was CD4+ T cells sorted from blood, obtained at week 24, from a patient treated with tofacitinib. These receptor sequences come from a human donor with alopecia areata.

This clone was observed a few times. The chain couples TRBV5-1 to TRBJ2-5, with 7 nucleotides matching TRBD1. V shed 2 bases and J 5 bases; nucleotides not matched to a gene: 3. Germline CDR1 reads SGHRS; CDR2 reads YFSETQ. This CDR3 contains 13 residues. The CDR3 reads CASSLQGTETQYF. The CDR3 nucleotides read TGCGCCAGCAGCTTACAGGGGACGGAGACCCAGTACTTC.

The J gene is TRBJ1-4, the V gene TRBV29-1; D call uncertain. This CDR3 comprises 12 residues. Germline V CDR1 and CDR2: SQVTM, ANQGSEA. Trimming took off 5 bases at V and 3 bases at J, with 7 bases between the two ends. This chain's CDR3 is CSVYGSNEKLFF. As DNA, the CDR3 is TGCAGCGTTTACGGGTCTAATGAAAAACTGTTTTTT.

This chain links TRBV5-6 with TRBJ1-4; possibly TRBD1 for D (6 bases). Germline lookup yields CDR1 SGHDT and CDR2 YYEEEE. Trimming pared 3 bases from V and 8 bases from J, leaving 17 bases between. This CDR3 region has 15 residues. CDR3 nucleotide sequence: TGTGCCAGCAGCTCACCCACAGGGACCAGGGAAAAACTGTTTTTT. Translated, it gives CASSSPTGTREKLFF.

A few counts support this clone. The CDR3 coding sequence is TGTGCCACCAGCCCTAAAAAGGGGGACTACAATGAGCAGTTCTTC. It translates to CATSPKKGDYNEQFF. The rearrangement uses TRBV15 and TRBJ2-1; TRBD1 might be the D (6 bases). The CDR3 is 15 amino acids. Germline V gene sequence: CDR1 LNHNV, CDR2 YYDKDF (reference sequence). V dropped 5 bases and J dropped 3 bases, with 14 bases sitting between them.

The chain recombines TRBV29-1 with TRBJ2-1; 10 nucleotides align to TRBD2. The CDR3 contains 16 residues. J lost 3 bases, V lost 4 bases, and 9 bases had no gene match. Germline V gene lookup returns CDR1 SQVTM and CDR2 ANQGSEA. The CDR3 DNA follows: TGCAGCGTTGGCCCGACTAGCGGGCCTAACTACAATGAGCAGTTCTTC. Its protein product is CSVGPTSGPNYNEQFF.

The sample holds a few counts of this clone. The V gene is TRBV6-5, the J gene TRBJ2-5, with 8 bases that match TRBD1. Germline assignment: CDR1 MNHEY and CDR2 SVGAGI. The CDR3 totals 12 residues. The ends lost 5 bases at V and 5 bases at J; junction bases unmatched: 1. The CDR3 here is CASSGQGETQYF. CDR3 sequence (DNA): TGTGCCAGCAGTGGACAGGGCGAGACCCAGTACTTC.

Only a few counts were recorded for this clone. The rearrangement joins TRBV11-2 to TRBJ2-7; 7 positions agree with TRBD2. Germline V lookup: CDR1 SGHAT, CDR2 FQNNGV. V shed 7 bases and J 4 bases; nucleotides not matched to a gene: 4. There are 12 residues in the CDR3. In DNA, the CDR3 is TGTGCCAGCACCCAGCGGGGATACGAGCAGTACTTC. It yields the protein CASTQRGYEQYF.

This clone was counted a few times. The V and J genes are TRBV4-1 and TRBJ2-5; possibly TRBD2 for D (5 bases). Trimming removed 0 bases from V and 5 bases from J, with 10 bases in between. This CDR3 has 14 amino acids. CDR1 and CDR2 (germline): MGHRA, YSYEKL. The CDR3, as DNA: TGCGCCAGCAGCCAAGACCGGACTGGGGAGACCCAGTACTTC. Its protein is CASSQDRTGETQYF.

The table lists this clone with a few counts. This sequence joins TRBV4-1 and TRBJ2-7; D unclear. From germline, CDR1 is MGHRA and CDR2 YSYEKL. Trimming pared 1 base from V and 2 bases from J, leaving 18 bases between. CDR3 length: 17 amino acids. The CDR3 DNA sequence: TGCGCCAGCAGCCAAGGAACCGGGCTTAAGCCCCCCTACGAGCAGTACTTC. Its translation: CASSQGTGLKPPYEQYF.

As regards this clone: One end of the junction does not line up with germline, which may come from a read error. The gene calls are TRBV30 and TRBJ2-5, with D uncertain. The CDR3 length is 14 residues. CDR1 and CDR2 from the germline V gene are GTSNPN and SVGIG (reference sequence). The DNA for the CDR3 is TGTGCCTGGAGTCCCGGACGCTCGTTAGAGGCCCAGTACTTC. Translating gives CAWSPGRSLEAQYF.

V and J are TRBV11-2 and TRBJ2-5; 9 positions agree with TRBD1. This CDR3 comprises 14 residues. From germline, CDR1 is SGHAT and CDR2 FQNNGV. V was clipped by 5 bases and J by 5 bases; unmatched bases: 6. The CDR3 here is CASSTGQGKETQYF. The CDR3 coding sequence is TGTGCCAGCAGCACGGGACAGGGCAAGGAGACCCAGTACTTC.

The CDR3 DNA reads TGCGCCAGCAGCTTGGCCACCGCGGGGGGATTCGATGGCTACACCTTC. The encoded protein is CASSLATAGGFDGYTF. The chain carries TRBV5-1 and TRBJ1-2; D might be TRBD1 (5 bases). The CDR3 is 16 residues long. Germline V lookup: CDR1 SGHRS, CDR2 YFSETQ. The V and J ends lost 0 bases and 6 bases respectively, with 18 bases between them.

A few counts support this clone. The genes are TRBV5-1 and TRBJ2-1; TRBD1 matches at 11 bases. This CDR3 spans 15 amino acids. The V and J ends lost 4 bases and 8 bases, in that order; junction bases with no gene match: 8. Germline V gene sequence: CDR1 SGHRS, CDR2 YFSETQ. In nucleotides, the CDR3 is TGCGCCAGCAGCCCTGGGACAGGGGGTTTGGATGAGCAGTTCTTC. This translates into CASSPGTGGLDEQFF.

This clone was recorded a few times. The CDR3 protein is CASSLGQLNSPLHF. The CDR3 DNA follows: TGTGCCAGCAGCCTCGGACAGTTAAATTCACCCCTCCACTTT. The genes are TRBV27 and TRBJ1-6, with TRBD1 as a possible D gene (6 bases). The V gene's germline CDR1 is MNHEY and CDR2 SMNVEV (reference sequence). Between the trimmed V and J ends, which lost 6 bases and 7 bases, there was a span of 13 bases. CDR3 size: 14 residues.

J is TRBJ2-7 and V is TRBV29-1, with D perhaps matching TRBD1 (5 bases). The CDR3 runs 14 residues. The germline V gene has CDR1 SQVTM and CDR2 ANQGSEA. V lost 2 bases and J 2 bases, leaving 13 bases between the germline ends. The CDR3 sequence is CSVETHQGTYEQYF. In nucleotides, the CDR3 is TGCAGCGTTGAAACCCACCAGGGAACCTACGAGCAGTACTTC.

V is TRBV30 and J is TRBJ1-1; the D gene is possibly TRBD1 (5 bases). Per the germline V gene, CDR1 is GTSNPN and CDR2 is SVGIG (reference sequence). The CDR3 covers 13 residues. Trimming took off 3 bases at V and 2 bases at J, with 10 bases between the two ends. Here the CDR3 reads CAWSFRGNTEAFF. The CDR3 nucleotides read TGTGCCTGGAGCTTTAGGGGAAACACTGAAGCTTTCTTT. The complete variable domain, with remaining parts taken from reference TRBV30 and TRBJ1-1, reads SQTIHQWPATLVQPVGSPLSLECTVEGTSNPNLYWYRQAAGRGLQLLFYSVGIGQISSEVPQNLSASRPQDRQFILSSKKLLLSDSGFYLCAWSFRGNTEAFFGQGTRLTVV.

The CDR3 sequence is CASTSGQGNRAGANVLTF. CDR3 coding DNA: TGTGCCAGTACCTCGGGACAGGGGAATAGGGCCGGGGCCAACGTCCTGACTTTC. The rearrangement links TRBV19 to TRBJ2-6, with 10 bases matching TRBD1. Per the germline V gene, CDR1 is LNHDA and CDR2 is SQIVND (reference sequence). V dropped 7 bases and J dropped 4; count of bases not matched to a gene: 13. The CDR3 is made up of 18 amino acids.

This chain joins TRBV2 and TRBJ1-6; D perhaps matches TRBD1 (5 bases). Trimming removed 3 bases at V and 5 bases at J, with 14 bases between. Looked up from germline, CDR1 is SNHLY and CDR2 is FYNNEI. The CDR3 sequence is 16 residues long. The CDR3 DNA sequence: TGTGCCAGCAGTGATGAAGGGGCGATGAATAATTCACCCCTCCACTTT. Protein: CASSDEGAMNNSPLHF.

This clone was recorded a few times. V is TRBV6-5 and J is TRBJ2-2; perhaps TRBD1 as D (6 bases). In germline, CDR1 is MNHEY, CDR2 SVGAGI. The CDR3 spans 15 residues. V lost 2 bases and J 5 bases, leaving 12 bases between the germline ends. The CDR3 spells CASSYLQGGTGELFF. The CDR3 nucleotides read TGTGCCAGCAGTTACCTACAGGGTGGAACCGGGGAGCTGTTTTTT.

This rearrangement joins TRBV7-9 to TRBJ2-5; TRBD1 agrees at 7 bases. The CDR3 has 16 residues. The ends lost 1 base at V and 4 bases at J; junction bases unmatched: 9. The germline CDR1 and CDR2 sequences are SEHNR and FQNEAQ (reference sequence). The CDR3 DNA sequence: TGTGCCAGCAGCTTAGGCTCGACAGGGCTCCGAGAGACCCAGTACTTC. Its protein product is CASSLGSTGLRETQYF.

The genes are TRBV6-1 and TRBJ1-2; 11 bases match TRBD1. After removal of 11 bases from V and 5 bases from J, the junction contained 7 bases not matched to a gene. The germline gives CDR1 MNHNS, CDR2 SASEGT. CDR3 length: 13 residues. This CDR3 is CAGGQGARYGYTF. As DNA, the CDR3 is TGTGCCGGAGGACAGGGGGCTAGATATGGCTACACCTTC.

The V and J genes are TRBV27 and TRBJ1-6, with TRBD1 identical over 7 bases. CDR3 length: 13 amino acids. Trimming cost V 5 bases and J 15 bases; bases outside gene matches: 10. The germline gives CDR1 MNHEY, CDR2 SMNVEV (reference sequence). CDR3 coding DNA: TGTGCCAGCAGTACCATGATCTCAGGGGGCCTCCACTTT. Encoded protein: CASSTMISGGLHF.

The CDR3 loop is CASSEAARGLEKLFF. The CDR3, as DNA: TGTGCCAGCAGTGAGGCGGCGCGGGGTTTAGAAAAACTGTTTTTT. The chain links TRBV6-1 to TRBJ1-4; D uncertain. V was cut by 3 bases and J by 8 bases, with 16 bases left in between. The CDR3 is made up of 15 amino acids. Germline CDR1 MNHNS, CDR2 SASEGT.

This CDR3 is CASSAGTDTQYF. CDR3 DNA sequence: TGTGCCAGCAGCGCCGGCACAGATACGCAGTATTTT. V gene TRBV9 combines with J gene TRBJ2-3; D is unresolved. Trimming took off 3 bases at V and 1 base at J, with 3 bases between the two ends. The CDR3 length is 12 residues. Germline V lookup: CDR1 SGDLS, CDR2 YYNGEE.

V and J are TRBV4-2 and TRBJ2-1; TRBD2 is a possible D gene (7 bases). The V end lost 0 bases, the J end lost 4 bases, and 19 bases lay between the germline ends. The CDR3 extends over 18 amino acids. Germline CDR1 and CDR2: LGHNA and YNFKEQ. Written as DNA, the CDR3 is TGTGCCAGCAGCCAAGAGGGGGGGCGGGGACGCTCATACAATGAGCAGTTCTTC. This sequence encodes CASSQEGGRGRSYNEQFF.

Remarks on this clone: Other DNA sequences within the sample encode an identical CDR3. The rearrangement joins TRBV5-1 to TRBJ2-7; 8 nucleotides line up with TRBD1. CDR1 and CDR2 from the germline V gene are SGHRS and YFSETQ. V trimming: 4 bases; J trimming: 3 bases; junction bases outside the gene matches: 3. The length of the CDR3 is 13 residues. CDR3 in amino acids: CASSPDRVYEQYF. The DNA for the CDR3 is TGCGCCAGCAGCCCGGACAGGGTCTACGAGCAGTACTTC. The full variable domain, its missing parts supplied by reference TRBV5-1 and TRBJ2-7, is KAGVTQTPRYLIKTRGQQVTLSCSPISGHRSVSWYQQTPGQGLQFLFEYFSETQRNKGNFPGRFSGRQFSNSRSEMNVSTLELGDSALYLCASSPDRVYEQYFGPGTRLTVT.

Only a few counts were recorded for this clone. The rearrangement joins TRBV7-2 to TRBJ2-5; D unresolved. The CDR3 consists of 15 residues. Germline lookup yields CDR1 SGHTA and CDR2 FQGNSA. Trimming shortened V by 6 bases and J by 9 bases, and 23 bases separated the two germline ends. The CDR3 DNA follows: TGTGCCAGCAGTGGTGCCGCATCCCAAGAGATGTCCCAGTACTTC. Translating it yields CASSGAASQEMSQYF.

This clone has more than one count but fewer than ten. The chain uses TRBV19 and TRBJ1-6, with a weak D call TRBD1 (5 bases). The CDR3 sequence is 13 residues long. Germline V gene sequence: CDR1 LNHDA, CDR2 SQIVND (reference sequence). The V end lost 9 bases, the J end lost 7 bases, and 13 bases lay between the germline ends. The CDR3 here is CASQRTINSPLHF. In DNA form, the CDR3 reads TGTGCCAGCCAAAGGACAATAAATTCACCCCTCCACTTT.

The genes are TRBV7-9 and TRBJ1-1; TRBD1 agrees at 7 bases. CDR3 length: 14 residues. The germline V gene encodes CDR1 SEHNR and CDR2 FQNEAQ (reference sequence). V was pared by 1 base and J by 6 bases, with 5 bases of the junction left unmatched. Here the CDR3 reads CASSLETGRAEAFF. The CDR3 DNA reads as TGTGCCAGCAGCTTAGAGACAGGGAGGGCTGAAGCTTTCTTT.

The V and J genes are TRBV23-1 and TRBJ1-5; 10 nucleotides align to TRBD1. TRBV23-1 is placed among ORFs of uncertain function. Trimming at V came to 4 bases and at J to 3 bases, leaving 6 bases not matched to a gene. The CDR3 contains 16 residues. CDR3 DNA sequence: TGCGCCAGCAGTCTGTCCGGGACAGGGGTCAATCAGCCCCAGCATTTT. Residues: CASSLSGTGVNQPQHF.